The rows below give T cell receptor beta chains drawn from one sample of a study of CXCR3-negative and CXCR3-positive naive CD8 T cells. TCRdb reprocessed the 5' RACE reads, keeping one entry per CDR3 protein, no DNA. The listing contains over 100,000 distinct CDR3 sequences. Sequencing was carried out using naive CXCR3- CD8+ T cells from blood. The source is a human donor in good health. Some clones in this sample may be carry-over from other donors' samples. CDR3s include the opening cysteine and the closing phenylalanine or tryptophan.

TRBJ2-5 TRBV7-2 CASSSPSLETQYF
TRBJ1-1 TRBV2 CASRGDNSAEAFF
TRBJ2-2 TRBV21-1 CASLSTGELFF
TRBJ2-7 TRBV28 CASRQQGIYEQYF
TRBJ1-6 TRBV6-2/TRBV6-3 CASSYSRKNGPGQALGSDSPLHF
TRBJ2-3 TRBV7-8 CASSPNAGWSSDTQYF
TRBJ2-3 TRBV6-2/TRBV6-3 CARWSGDTQYF
TRBJ2-1 TRBV14 CASSQPGHSYNEQFF
TRBJ2-1 TRBV7-3 CASSLTEGLLDEQFF
TRBJ1-5 TRBV19 CASSMAQHQPQHF
TRBJ2-1 TRBV10-3 CATRTSGPYNEQFF
TRBJ1-4 TRBV5-4 CASSFWGGNEKLFF
TRBJ2-1 TRBV12-3/TRBV12-4 CASSLSGPEKNEQFF
TRBJ2-7 TRBV7-9 CASSHGTSYEQYF
TRBJ2-3 TRBV7-9 CASRSGGADTQYF
TRBJ1-1 TRBV27 CASSAGVNTEAFF
TRBJ1-1 TRBV6-5 CASSYGTEAFF
TRBJ2-1 TRBV7-9 CASSPRTSGFGNEQFF
TRBJ2-7 TRBV28 CASSLLRGGGSDEQYF
TRBJ2-1 TRBV7-9 CASSLARGYNEQFF
TRBJ2-7 TRBV13 CASSFDLGGSEQYF
TRBJ2-1 TRBV2 CASSDTGSYNEQFF
TRBJ2-7 TRBV2 CASSPAYEQYF
TRBJ2-7 TRBV11-1 CASSPLGAGDHEQYF
TRBJ1-3 TRBV10-1 CASSGTGTEFSGNTIYF
TRBJ2-7 TRBV29-1 CSVWQGGDGQYF
TRBJ2-3 TRBV12-3/TRBV12-4 CASTLGLAGSSDTQYF
TRBJ2-7 TRBV29-1 CSVPGGVHEQYF
TRBJ2-3 TRBV5-1 CASSLELAEIPYTDTQYF
TRBJ2-1 TRBV29-1 CSVLLTSSEQFF
TRBJ1-1 TRBV13 CASSLGPGYTEAFF
TRBJ2-7 TRBV5-6 CASTLVGVGEQYF
TRBJ2-3 TRBV7-9 CASSLDDSLDTQYF
TRBJ2-7 TRBV20-1 CSASVSYTYEQYF
TRBJ2-3 TRBV15 CATSRPSWDTQYF
TRBJ2-1 TRBV6-5 CASSRGAIYNEQFF
TRBJ2-3 TRBV5-1 CASSLARMVVAGDLTDTQYF
TRBJ2-5 TRBV20-1 CSAGDTDKTQYF